The next 26 T cell receptor beta chains were all read from a single sample in a study of blood T cell repertoires in COVID-19. Only in-frame clones appear in the TCRdb table, and some are missing; sequencing was by immunoSEQ multiplex PCR. The sample holds 150,000 to 200,000 clones, around 87% seen once. Sequenced material: peripheral blood. Receptors originate from a man aged 35-49 years with active or convalescent COVID-19.

The V and J genes are TRBV7-2 and TRBJ1-3, with a weak D call TRBD1 (5 bases). The V and J ends lost 2 bases and 3 bases respectively, with 11 bases between them. The CDR3 extends over 15 amino acids. Germline V gene sequence: CDR1 SGHTA, CDR2 FQGNSA. The CDR3 bases are TGTGCCAGCAGCTTAAACGGGGGGAATGGAAACACCATATATTTT. Encoded protein: CASSLNGGNGNTIYF.

This chain uses TRBV19 with TRBJ2-7, with 7 bases lining up with TRBD1. Germline V lookup: CDR1 LNHDA, CDR2 SQIVND (reference sequence). The CDR3 has 14 residues. The V and J ends lost 8 bases and 1 base, in that order; junction bases with no gene match: 8. The DNA of the CDR3 is TGTGCCAGTTCGACAGGGCACCTTTCCTACGAGCAGTACTTC. Encoded protein: CASSTGHLSYEQYF.

The chain carries TRBV19 and TRBJ1-1, with D possibly TRBD1 on 5 matching bases. Trimming took 11 bases from V and 0 from J, leaving 16 bases between them. CDR1 is LNHDA and CDR2 is SQIVND in the germline V gene (reference sequence). There are 14 residues in the CDR3. The CDR3 bases are TGTGCCGCCGGCGGGGACGGTATGAACACTGAAGCTTTCTTT. Translating it yields CAAGGDGMNTEAFF.

This chain links TRBV7-9 with TRBJ2-1; 8 bases align to TRBD2. J gave up 7 bases and V 5 bases, and 7 bases lay outside the gene matches. Germline CDR1 SEHNR, CDR2 FQNEAQ (reference sequence). The CDR3 is 14 amino acids. The CDR3 spells CASSGWTSHNEQFF. The CDR3 nucleotides read TGTGCCAGCAGCGGTTGGACTAGCCATAATGAGCAGTTCTTC.

The chain carries TRBV5-1 and TRBJ1-2; TRBD1 might be the D (5 bases). Germline V lookup: CDR1 SGHRS, CDR2 YFSETQ. V was clipped by 4 bases and J by 8 bases, with 21 bases between them. The CDR3 extends over 15 amino acids. The CDR3 coding sequence is TGCGCCAGCAGCCCGAACGGGGGGAGTGACGGGGGCTACACCTTC. This encodes CASSPNGGSDGGYTF.

This clone has a handful of counts. The V call is TRBV4-3, the J call TRBJ1-2; TRBD1 aligns across 9 bases. Per germline, CDR1 LGHNA and CDR2 YSLEER. Losses at the gene ends were 4 bases for V and 6 bases for J; bases not matched to a gene: 3. CDR3 length: 13 residues. The CDR3 loop reads CASSLDRGNGYTF. In nucleotides, the CDR3 is TGCGCCAGCAGCCTGGACAGGGGAAATGGCTACACCTTC.

This clone was seen once. The chain joins TRBV19 to TRBJ2-1; 13 nucleotides agree with TRBD2. V shed 1 base, J shed 3 bases, and the junction held 6 bases outside the gene matches. The germline V gene encodes CDR1 LNHDA and CDR2 SQIVND (reference sequence). This CDR3 contains 18 residues. The CDR3 DNA sequence: TGTGCCAGTAGTATAGTACTAGCGGGGGGGCCGGGCTACAATGAGCAGTTCTTC. Translated: CASSIVLAGGPGYNEQFF.

This clone has just a few counts. V and J are TRBV5-8 and TRBJ1-2; 8 bases are shared with TRBD1. Germline CDR1 SGHTS, CDR2 YDEGEE. J lost 8 bases, V lost 1 base, and 7 bases had no gene match. This CDR3 has 14 amino acids. CDR3 residues: CASSLFETGEGYTF. The CDR3 nucleotides are TGTGCCAGCAGCTTGTTCGAGACAGGGGAGGGCTACACCTTC. The full variable domain, completed using reference TRBV5-8 and TRBJ1-2, is EAGVTQSPTHLIKTRGQQATLRCSPISGHTSVYWYQQALGLGLQFLLWYDEGEERNRGNFPPRFSGRQFPNYSSELNVNALELEDSALYLCASSLFETGEGYTFGSGTRLTVV.

This sequence joins TRBV12-3 or TRBV12-4 and TRBJ2-2; the match to TRBD1 covers 7 bases. The CDR3 length is 12 residues. Germline trimming cut 6 bases from V and 6 bases from J; bases unmatched to any gene: 1. CDR3 region: CASRTGSGELFF. CDR3 nucleotide sequence: TGTGCCAGCAGGACAGGGTCCGGGGAGCTGTTTTTT.

V usage is TRBV6-5 and J usage is TRBJ1-1; D remains ambiguous. Germline V gene sequence: CDR1 MNHEY, CDR2 SVGAGI. Trimming shortened V by 4 bases and J by 6 bases, and 15 bases separated the two germline ends. The CDR3 extends over 14 amino acids. The CDR3 nucleotides are TGTGCCAGCAGTTCCTTGGAGGGAAGACCTGAAGCTTTCTTT. It encodes CASSSLEGRPEAFF.

The genes are TRBV30 and TRBJ1-2, with 7 nucleotides matching TRBD1. The CDR3 is 14 residues long. The V and J ends lost 6 bases and 4 bases, in that order; junction bases with no gene match: 11. Germline CDR1 is GTSNPN and CDR2 is SVGIG (reference sequence). The CDR3 protein is CACRQGRAFYGYTF. CDR3 DNA sequence: TGTGCCTGCCGACAGGGCCGGGCCTTCTATGGCTACACCTTC.

The V gene is TRBV10-1, the J gene TRBJ2-3, with TRBD2 as a possible D gene (5 bases). The germline V gene has CDR1 WNHNN and CDR2 SYGVQD (reference sequence). The V end was cut by 2 bases, the J end by 5 bases, with 5 bases between. This CDR3 contains 12 residues. CDR3 amino acids: CASSEGGDTQYF. The CDR3 DNA is TGCGCCAGCAGTGAGGGAGGAGATACGCAGTATTTT.

The V and J genes are TRBV9 and TRBJ1-1; D gene ambiguous. This CDR3 comprises 13 residues. Trimming cost V 0 bases and J 11 bases, with 14 bases left between them. The germline V gene encodes CDR1 SGDLS and CDR2 YYNGEE. CDR3 residues: CASSVEGGKRAFF. The CDR3 region has the DNA TGTGCCAGCAGCGTAGAGGGAGGGAAGCGGGCTTTCTTT.

This clone was found a few times. V usage is TRBV21-1 and J usage is TRBJ2-1; the table's D call, TRBD1, was not checked against the DNA. TRBV21-1 is labeled a pseudogene. The CDR3 contains 13 residues. CDR3 amino acids: CASSKGAYNEQFF. The CDR3 DNA reads as TGTGCCAGCAGCAAGGGCGCATACAATGAGCAGTTCTTC.

This rearrangement joins TRBV3-1 (or the pseudogene TRBV3-2) to TRBJ1-1; D call uncertain. CDR3 length equals 12 residues. The V end lost 4 bases, the J end lost 10 bases, and 13 bases lay between the germline ends. Germline V gene lookup returns CDR1 LGHDT and CDR2 YNNKEL (reference sequence). CDR3 in DNA: TGTGCCAGCAGCCCCGGAACCGGCGGAGCTTTCTTT. Translated: CASSPGTGGAFF.

The rearrangement uses TRBV11-3 and TRBJ2-3; possible D gene TRBD2, 5 bases. The V and J ends lost 6 bases and 3 bases respectively, with 16 bases between them. The germline gives CDR1 SGHNT, CDR2 YENEEA. The CDR3 covers 15 residues. For the CDR3, the DNA is TGTGCCAGCAGTTCCCGGACTGTGGGTACAGATACGCAGTATTTT. Its translation: CASSSRTVGTDTQYF.

The V call is TRBV9, the J call TRBJ2-1, with TRBD1 matching 7 bases. CDR3 length: 14 residues. J was trimmed by 3 bases and V by 3 bases; bases with no gene match: 3. The germline V gene encodes CDR1 SGDLS and CDR2 YYNGEE. The CDR3 coding sequence is TGTGCCAGCAGCGAAGGGACAGTCTACAATGAGCAGTTCTTC. Its translation is CASSEGTVYNEQFF.

The V gene is TRBV5-4, the J gene TRBJ2-2; D perhaps matches TRBD2 (6 bases). V lost 0 bases to trimming and J lost 1 base, with 13 bases between them. Per germline, CDR1 SGHNT and CDR2 YYREEE (reference sequence). The CDR3 sequence is 17 residues long. The CDR3 coding sequence is TGTGCCAGCAGCTTGGCCCGGGGGTTTCTGAACACCGGGGAGCTGTTTTTT. It yields the protein CASSLARGFLNTGELFF.

V and J are TRBV27 and TRBJ1-5; 8 nucleotides match TRBD1. Germline V gives CDR1 MNHEY, CDR2 SMNVEV (reference sequence). J lost 0 bases, V lost 8 bases, and 12 bases had no gene match. CDR3 size: 17 residues. The DNA of the CDR3 is TGTGCCAGCCAAAGGACAGGGTACGACTTTAGCAATCAGCCCCAGCATTTT. This encodes CASQRTGYDFSNQPQHF.

This clone has a handful of counts. CDR3 coding DNA: TGCGCCAGCAGTTGGACAGGGGGGCCCAAGGACCCCCTCCACTTT. Amino acid sequence: CASSWTGGPKDPLHF. This chain joins TRBV5-1 and TRBJ1-6; TRBD1 matches at 10 bases. The CDR3 totals 15 residues. Trimming removed 5 bases from V and 13 bases from J; junction bases left unmatched: 12. Germline CDR1 reads SGHRS; CDR2 reads YFSETQ.

This clone appeared a single time. The chain uses TRBV6-2 or TRBV6-3 and TRBJ1-2; TRBD1 might be the D (5 bases). The ends were cut back, 2 bases at V and 2 bases at J, with 9 bases in the middle. The CDR3 has 14 amino acids. The germline V gene encodes CDR1 MNHEY and CDR2 SVGEGT. CDR3 amino acids: CASSYRAGNYGYTF. CDR3 coding DNA: TGTGCCAGCAGTTACCGAGCAGGGAACTATGGCTACACCTTC.

The table lists this clone with a count of one. The chain couples TRBV11-2 to TRBJ1-1; D may be TRBD1 (5 bases). The V end was cut by 5 bases, the J end by 5 bases, with 15 bases between. Looked up from germline, CDR1 is SGHAT and CDR2 is FQNNGV. CDR3 length equals 14 residues. CDR3 sequence (DNA): TGTGCCAGCAGCCCTACCCTGGGGGGAACTGAAGCTTTCTTT. Translation gives CASSPTLGGTEAFF.

This clone was seen once. The chain uses TRBV5-1 and TRBJ2-7, with 9 bases that match TRBD2. V lost 5 bases and J lost 3; bases outside the gene matches: 6. CDR3 length: 14 amino acids. Germline V CDR1 and CDR2: SGHRS, YFSETQ. Here the CDR3 DNA reads TGCGCCAGCAGATTCTCTAGCGGGGACTACGAGCAGTACTTC. It encodes CASRFSSGDYEQYF.

This chain links TRBV3-1 (or the pseudogene TRBV3-2) with TRBJ1-1, with TRBD1 as a possible D gene (6 bases). Germline loops: CDR1 LGHDT, CDR2 YNNKEL (reference sequence). The CDR3 has 12 amino acids. V dropped 4 bases and J dropped 12 bases, with 15 bases sitting between them. This CDR3 reads CASSRVGQKTFF. The CDR3, as DNA: TGTGCCAGCAGCCGAGTGGGACAAAAGACTTTCTTT.

The chain links TRBV7-9 to TRBJ2-1; 9 bases align to TRBD2. The ends lost 5 bases at V and 7 bases at J; junction bases unmatched: 9. The CDR3 consists of 15 residues. CDR1 is SEHNR and CDR2 is FQNEAQ in the germline V gene (reference sequence). The CDR3 is CASSPGVAGVNEQFF. The CDR3 DNA follows: TGTGCCAGCAGCCCAGGGGTAGCGGGGGTGAATGAGCAGTTCTTC.

The gene calls are TRBV9 and TRBJ2-2; D perhaps matches TRBD2 (5 bases). This CDR3 comprises 15 residues. Trimming took off 6 bases at V and 0 bases at J, with 12 bases between the two ends. The germline V gene encodes CDR1 SGDLS and CDR2 YYNGEE. The CDR3 DNA reads TGTGCCAGCATGAAGGACGGGGCGAACACCGGGGAGCTGTTTTTT. Translating it yields CASMKDGANTGELFF. Combining the CDR3 with reference TRBV9 and TRBJ2-2 gives the whole variable domain DSGVTQTPKHLITATGQRVTLRCSPRSGDLSVYWYQQSLDQGLQFLIQYYNGEERAKGNILERFSAQQFPDLHSELNLSSLELGDSALYFCASMKDGANTGELFFGEGSRLTVL.